This T cell receptor (beta chain) is drawn from a study of CD8+CD57+ T cells in acquired aplastic anemia. Overall study findings and caveats: Patients and controls were found to share 25 to 35 CD8+ CDR3 sequences.

Germline V gene data show CDR1 as DFQATT and CDR2 as SNEGSKA (reference sequence). The CDR3 runs to 14 residues. The V and J ends lost 3 bases and 0 bases, in that order; junction bases with no gene match: 3. As regards this clonotype: The antigen is not known.

Researchers used genomic DNA as the template to profile TCR beta VDJ and CDR3. TCRdb reprocessed the reads with MiXCR, giving one entry per CDR3 protein. The profile shows more than 150,000 distinct CDR3 sequences, around 50% of them singletons. Before being chosen for sequencing, patients had shown CD8+CD57+ cell expansion by flow cytometry. Severe acquired aplastic anemia was diagnosed in all patients. Source material: sorted CD4+, CD8+, or CD8+CD57+ T cells (not recorded which) from PBMCs. The chain has TRBV20-1 and TRBJ2-5; 8 bases are a match to TRBD2. The receptor was derived from a human donor with aplastic anemia. The CDR3, as DNA: TGCAGTGCTAGCGGGGGGGCTGACCAAGAGACCCAGTACTTC. Protein sequence: CSASGGADQETQYF.